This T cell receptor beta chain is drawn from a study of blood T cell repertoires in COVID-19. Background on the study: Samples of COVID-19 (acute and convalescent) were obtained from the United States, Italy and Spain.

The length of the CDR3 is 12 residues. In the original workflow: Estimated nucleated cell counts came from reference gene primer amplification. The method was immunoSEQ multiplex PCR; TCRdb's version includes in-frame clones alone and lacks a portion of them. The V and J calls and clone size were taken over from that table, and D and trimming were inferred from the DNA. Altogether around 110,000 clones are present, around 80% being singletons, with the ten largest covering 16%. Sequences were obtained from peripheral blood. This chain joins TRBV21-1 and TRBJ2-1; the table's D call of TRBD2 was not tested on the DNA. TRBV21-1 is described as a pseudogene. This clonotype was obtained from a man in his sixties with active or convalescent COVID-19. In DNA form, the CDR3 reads TGTGCCAGCAGCAATTGGACTAGCGCGCAGTTCTTC. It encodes CASSNWTSAQFF.